These 20 T cell receptor beta chains were sequenced from one sample in a study of blood T cell repertoires in COVID-19. Assay used: immunoSEQ multiplex PCR; TCRdb lists only in-frame clones, some missing. Here the sample spans fewer than 65,000 clones, 89% being singletons. Sequenced material: peripheral blood. The receptor set was obtained from a man aged 55 to 70 with acute or convalescent COVID-19.

This rearrangement joins TRBV27 to TRBJ2-3; 8 nucleotides match TRBD2. The CDR3 is 16 amino acids. Trimming removed 3 bases from V and 5 bases from J; junction bases left unmatched: 10. Germline V gene data show CDR1 as MNHEY and CDR2 as SMNVEV (reference sequence). The CDR3 DNA follows: TGTGCCAGCAGTTTCGGGGCGACGGGAGGGGGAGATACGCAGTATTTT. Protein: CASSFGATGGGDTQYF.

The chain links TRBV4-1 to TRBJ1-1, with D possibly matching TRBD1 (6 bases). Germline V gives CDR1 MGHRA, CDR2 YSYEKL. The CDR3 is 18 amino acids. Trimming left V 0 bases short and J 1 base short, with 18 bases between. The CDR3 nucleotides are TGCGCCAGCAGCCAAGAATCGCAGAACAGGGTGGCGAACACTGAAGCTTTCTTT. Amino acid sequence: CASSQESQNRVANTEAFF.

The rearrangement links TRBV4-1 to TRBJ2-3, with 10 bases identical to TRBD2. Germline values: CDR1 MGHRA, CDR2 YSYEKL. This CDR3 is built from 16 residues. With 4 bases clipped from V and 0 bases from J, the junction kept 4 bases outside the gene matches. DNA of the CDR3: TGCGCCAGCAGCCGCCGTAGCGGGGGGAGCACAGATACGCAGTATTTT. Encoded protein: CASSRRSGGSTDTQYF.

This chain links TRBV4-1 with TRBJ1-2, with 8 nucleotides matching TRBD1. Germline trimming cut 6 bases from V and 1 base from J; bases unmatched to any gene: 4. This CDR3 contains 14 residues. CDR1 MGHRA and CDR2 YSYEKL come from the germline V gene. This chain's CDR3 is CASSGTGNNYGYTF. The DNA of the CDR3 is TGCGCCAGCAGTGGGACAGGTAATAACTATGGCTACACCTTC.

CDR3 nucleotide sequence: TGCGCCAGCCAGACAGGGTCCTACAATGAGCAGTTCTTC. Translation: CASQTGSYNEQFF. The V gene is TRBV5-1, the J gene TRBJ2-1, with 7 bases that match TRBD1. There are 13 residues in the CDR3. V was clipped by 7 bases and J by 1 base; unmatched bases: 2. Germline CDR1 reads SGHRS; CDR2 reads YFSETQ.

The chain couples TRBV7-9 to TRBJ1-4; possible D gene TRBD1, 5 bases. This CDR3 region has 15 residues. Germline V CDR1 and CDR2: SEHNR, FQNEAQ (reference sequence). Trimming stripped 5 bases from V and 4 bases from J, with 14 bases between. CDR3 coding DNA: TGTGCCAGCAGCCCCGAAGGGGTAGTTAATGAAAAACTGTTTTTT. This encodes CASSPEGVVNEKLFF.

This clone showed up just once. This chain joins TRBV4-1 and TRBJ1-1; 10 bases are shared with TRBD1. The CDR3 has 17 amino acids. After removal of 0 bases from V and 5 bases from J, the junction contained 9 bases not matched to a gene. CDR1 is MGHRA, CDR2 YSYEKL, per germline. The CDR3 DNA follows: TGCGCCAGCAGCCAAGATAGACAGGGGGCTCAAACGACTGAAGCTTTCTTT. It encodes CASSQDRQGAQTTEAFF.

CDR3 sequence: CASSLDRTDTQYF. The CDR3 coding sequence is TGTGCCAGCAGCTTAGACAGAACAGATACGCAGTATTTT. The chain joins TRBV11-2 to TRBJ2-3; D gene unclear. V lost 0 bases and J lost 3, with 4 bases in between. This CDR3 has 13 residues. Germline values: CDR1 SGHAT, CDR2 FQNNGV.

The chain couples TRBV9 to TRBJ2-3; tentative D call: TRBD1 (6 bases). The germline V gene has CDR1 SGDLS and CDR2 YYNGEE. V was trimmed by 4 bases and J by 1 base, leaving 13 bases between them. The CDR3 consists of 15 residues. The CDR3 loop reads CASSQRGQRTDTQYF. As DNA, the CDR3 is TGTGCCAGCAGCCAACGAGGACAGCGCACAGATACGCAGTATTTT. The full variable domain, rest sourced from reference TRBV9 and TRBJ2-3, is DSGVTQTPKHLITATGQRVTLRCSPRSGDLSVYWYQQSLDQGLQFLIQYYNGEERAKGNILERFSAQQFPDLHSELNLSSLELGDSALYFCASSQRGQRTDTQYFGPGTRLTVL.

The CDR3 loop reads CASSLGPLANYGYTF. The DNA of the CDR3 is TGTGCCAGCAGCTTAGGTCCGTTAGCGAACTATGGCTACACCTTC. The chain combines TRBV7-9 with TRBJ1-2; D uncertain. Trimming removed 1 base from V and 2 bases from J, with 11 bases in between. The CDR3 has 15 amino acids. Germline CDR1 reads SEHNR; CDR2 reads FQNEAQ (reference sequence).

The chain links TRBV15 to TRBJ2-5; 13 nucleotides align to TRBD2. V lost 1 base to trimming and J lost 1 base; unmatched junction nucleotides: 6. This CDR3 is 18 amino acids long. The germline V gene encodes CDR1 LNHNV and CDR2 YYDKDF (reference sequence). The chain's CDR3 is CATSRGQTSGGSQETQYF. In DNA, the CDR3 is TGTGCCACCAGCAGAGGTCAGACTAGCGGGGGGTCCCAAGAGACCCAGTACTTC.

This clone appeared a single time. The rearrangement joins TRBV7-8 to TRBJ1-1; perhaps TRBD1 as D (5 bases). Germline V CDR1 and CDR2: SGHVS, FQNEAQ. This CDR3 spans 17 amino acids. V lost 2 bases, J lost 3 bases, and 19 bases lay in between. The CDR3 coding sequence is TGTGCCAGCAGCTTAACGTACTCTCCAGGGTACGACACTGAAGCTTTCTTT. Encoded protein: CASSLTYSPGYDTEAFF.

This clone has just one count. V usage is TRBV5-1 and J usage is TRBJ1-1; D might be TRBD1 (6 bases). This CDR3 comprises 13 residues. Between the trimmed V and J ends, which lost 4 bases and 4 bases, there was a span of 11 bases. The germline V gene has CDR1 SGHRS and CDR2 YFSETQ. The CDR3 region has the DNA TGCGCCAGCAGCGAGGGAGGGGGCACTGAAGCTTTCTTT. Translating it yields CASSEGGGTEAFF.

The rearrangement links TRBV21-1 to TRBJ1-3; the DNA was not compared with TRBD1, the D call given in the table. TRBV21-1 is termed a pseudogene. This CDR3 contains 16 residues. CDR3 amino acids: CASSLGQGGTGNTIYF. The CDR3 DNA is TGTGCCAGCAGCCTGGGACAGGGGGGAACTGGAAACACCATATATTTT.

CDR3 amino acids: CASSPGQTRNTIYF. The CDR3 nucleotides are TGTGCCAGCAGCCCGGGACAGACCCGAAACACCATATATTTT. This chain joins TRBV3-1 (or the pseudogene TRBV3-2) and TRBJ1-3; TRBD1 agrees at 7 bases. Germline-derived CDR1 and CDR2 are LGHDT and YNNKEL (reference sequence). This CDR3 is built from 14 residues. The V gene end was trimmed by 4 bases and the J gene end by 5 bases; junction bases not matched to a gene: 5.

The chain employs TRBV6-6 and TRBJ1-2; TRBD1 agrees at 7 bases. The germline V gene has CDR1 MNHNY and CDR2 SVGAGI (reference sequence). The length of the CDR3 is 11 residues. V dropped 4 bases and J dropped 13; count of bases not matched to a gene: 6. CDR3 protein: CASSSQGYSTF. The CDR3 bases are TGTGCCAGCAGTTCACAGGGGTACTCCACCTTC.

This clone was found a few times. The V gene is TRBV5-1, the J gene TRBJ1-3, with D unclear. CDR3 length: 14 residues. V lost 0 bases to trimming and J lost 2 bases, with 6 bases between them. Germline CDR1 and CDR2: SGHRS and YFSETQ. The CDR3 coding sequence is TGCGCCAGCAGCTTGGACGGGGCTGGAAACACCATATATTTT. This translates into CASSLDGAGNTIYF.

CDR3 sequence (DNA): TGTGCCAGCAGCGGACCGGGACAGGGGCTTTTGGCTCCTGAAGCTTTCTTT. This translates into CASSGPGQGLLAPEAFF. The genes are TRBV9 and TRBJ1-1; TRBD1 matches at 10 bases. The CDR3 has 17 amino acids. The germline V gene encodes CDR1 SGDLS and CDR2 YYNGEE. With V trimmed by 3 bases and J by 6 bases, 14 bases remained unmatched.

The chain joins TRBV25-1 to TRBJ1-1; TRBD1 agrees at 10 bases. V gave up 5 bases and J gave up 5 bases; unmatched junction bases: 8. Per the germline V gene, CDR1 is MGHDK and CDR2 is SYGVNS. The CDR3 spans 15 residues. CDR3 DNA: TGTGCCAGCAGTCCACGAGGGACAGGGGTTACTGAAGCTTTCTTT. This gives the protein CASSPRGTGVTEAFF.

V gene TRBV24-1 combines with J gene TRBJ2-1, with D possibly being TRBD2 (7 bases). Germline lookup yields CDR1 KGHDR and CDR2 SFDVKD. This CDR3 has 16 residues. Trimming took 4 bases from V and 7 from J, leaving 19 bases between them. The CDR3 DNA sequence: TGTGCCACCAGTGACCCCGGCGGGGGCACAATGAATGAGCAGTTCTTC. It yields the protein CATSDPGGGTMNEQFF.